A selection of T cell receptor beta chains follows, all from one sample in a study of blood T cell repertoires in COVID-19. Profiled with immunoSEQ multiplex PCR; TCRdb holds only in-frame clones, not every one. The table has about 350,000 clones, roughly 87% seen once. Sequenced input: PBMCs or T cells enriched from blood (not recorded which). These receptors were obtained from a woman in her twenties or thirties who had recovered from COVID-19. Both conserved end residues are part of each CDR3. Not every row has a clone size; where given, it reads once, few, many or a size class.

size: few; J: TRBJ2-2; V: TRBV5-4; CDR3: CASSRASGGATGELFF
size: .; J: TRBJ1-1; V: TRBV2; CDR3: CASSYTIGQGASEAFF
size: .; J: TRBJ1-2; V: TRBV10-3; CDR3: CAIRPGANYGYTF
size: .; J: TRBJ1-2; V: TRBV28; CDR3: CASSWAVNYGYTF
size: .; J: TRBJ1-1; V: TRBV15; CDR3: CATSRDPRDRGPNTEAFF
size: .; J: TRBJ1-1; V: TRBV11-2; CDR3: CASSPQNVGAAFF
size: .; J: TRBJ1-1; V: TRBV3-1/TRBV3-2; CDR3: CASSRPRGTEAFF
size: .; J: TRBJ2-1; V: TRBV7-9; CDR3: CASSLMAGAKNEQFF
size: .; J: TRBJ2-5; V: TRBV3-1/TRBV3-2; CDR3: CASSVYDRGGETQYF
size: .; J: TRBJ1-1; V: TRBV28; CDR3: CASSSVDRVGAFF
size: once; J: TRBJ2-3; V: TRBV7-9; CDR3: CASSLIQGIPDTQYF
size: once; J: TRBJ2-7; V: TRBV18; CDR3: CASSPAQGFSYEQYF
size: .; J: TRBJ2-5; V: TRBV5-1; CDR3: CASSLGPGTGVFGETQYF
size: .; J: TRBJ2-5; V: TRBV5-1; CDR3: CASSFRGQETQYF
size: .; J: TRBJ2-2; V: TRBV11-2; CDR3: CASSRQATGELFF
size: .; J: TRBJ2-1; V: TRBV5-1; CDR3: CASSLSGGQNEQFF
size: .; J: TRBJ2-7; V: TRBV28; CDR3: CASTGTRRSYEQYF
size: .; J: TRBJ1-2; V: TRBV25-1; CDR3: CASSGYGIPYYGYTF
size: .; J: TRBJ2-5; V: TRBV7-9; CDR3: CASSSRTGDQETQYF
size: .; J: TRBJ1-1; V: TRBV5-1; CDR3: CASSWRGGLDTEAFF
size: .; J: TRBJ1-2; V: TRBV6-5; CDR3: CASSYNRDRGYGYTF
size: once; J: TRBJ1-2; V: TRBV28; CDR3: CASSLRRGNHGYTF
size: .; J: TRBJ1-1; V: TRBV7-6; CDR3: CASSARTDEAFF
size: .; J: TRBJ1-6; V: TRBV5-1; CDR3: CASSLSGRENSPLHF
size: .; J: TRBJ2-5; V: TRBV13; CDR3: CASSLTGYQETQYF
size: .; J: TRBJ2-2; V: TRBV28; CDR3: CASRFPLGTANTGELFF
size: .; J: TRBJ2-2; V: TRBV5-1; CDR3: CASTRLAATGELFF
size: .; J: TRBJ1-6; V: TRBV6-2/TRBV6-3; CDR3: CASSTPGPLHF
size: once; J: TRBJ1-1; V: TRBV6-2/TRBV6-3; CDR3: CASSYVGGDTEAFF
size: .; J: TRBJ1-2; V: TRBV4-1; CDR3: CASSPGDRGFRLGYGYTF
size: once; J: TRBJ1-1; V: TRBV5-1; CDR3: CASSSPGDWNTEAFF
size: .; J: TRBJ2-2; V: TRBV30; CDR3: CACPFSRGGPLNTGELFF
size: .; J: TRBJ1-2; V: TRBV7-2; CDR3: CASSLVQGQFYGYTF
size: .; J: TRBJ1-2; V: TRBV9; CDR3: CASNLEGLNYGYTF
size: .; J: TRBJ2-7; V: TRBV10-3; CDR3: CAISDMADEQYF
size: .; J: TRBJ2-2; V: TRBV2; CDR3: CASRITGELFF
size: .; J: TRBJ2-1; V: TRBV18; CDR3: CASSPWANEQFF
size: once; J: TRBJ1-2; V: TRBV28; CDR3: CASSAGRGRANYGYTF
size: .; J: TRBJ2-7; V: TRBV5-1; CDR3: CASSLGPDRDYEQYF
size: once; J: TRBJ2-2; V: TRBV5-1; CDR3: CASSSAGGTGELFF
size: .; J: TRBJ1-3; V: TRBV2; CDR3: CASRGEVSGNTIYF
size: .; J: TRBJ1-4; V: TRBV5-5; CDR3: CASSLLNEKLFF
size: .; J: TRBJ1-5; V: TRBV19; CDR3: CASSIRQGAKDQPQHF
size: once; J: TRBJ2-1; V: TRBV10-3; CDR3: CAISESGGEQFF
size: .; J: TRBJ2-7; V: TRBV10-3; CDR3: CAISDGGASSYEQYF
size: .; J: TRBJ1-3; V: TRBV5-1; CDR3: CASSLGQGATGNTIYF
size: .; J: TRBJ2-7; V: TRBV2; CDR3: CASSWQDSYEQYF
size: .; J: TRBJ2-2; V: TRBV28; CDR3: CASSPADRVDTGELFF
size: .; J: TRBJ1-1; V: TRBV30; CDR3: CAWTYPVPRGATEAFF
size: .; J: TRBJ2-3; V: TRBV6-5; CDR3: CASCQVSTDTQYF
size: .; J: TRBJ1-1; V: TRBV30; CDR3: CAWSVRVGQLVGTEAFF
size: .; J: TRBJ1-5; V: TRBV5-1; CDR3: CASSAGTGNQPQHF
size: .; J: TRBJ2-5; V: TRBV7-2; CDR3: CASSLVSGEETQYF
size: .; J: TRBJ2-5; V: TRBV7-8; CDR3: CASSPDNQETQYF
size: .; J: TRBJ1-1; V: TRBV13; CDR3: CASSFFGGMNTEAFF
size: .; J: TRBJ1-2; V: TRBV15; CDR3: CATSSGGNNYGYTF
size: .; J: TRBJ2-1; V: TRBV2; CDR3: CASSGGRQGVNEQFF